The sequence of this T cell receptor beta chain was determined in a study of blood T cell repertoires in COVID-19. Whole-study context: PBMCs, B-cell-depleted T cells, or T cells were the source of the cDNA or gDNA that made up the material.

Germline-derived CDR1 and CDR2 are SNHLY and FYNNEI. CDR3 length: 16 residues. With V trimmed by 4 bases and J by 3 bases, 7 bases remained unmatched. Per the study methods: Reference gene primers were amplified, and this amplification served to estimate nucleated cell counts. Produced via immunoSEQ multiplex PCR; TCRdb's table is partial and in-frame only. V and J calls plus clone size are reproduced from that table; the DNA served to infer D and trimming. The sample shows about 60,000 clones, 80% to 90% of them seen only once. This clone was detected once. This sequence originates from a human donor in a cohort sampled during active COVID-19. Source material: peripheral blood. The V call is TRBV2, the J call TRBJ1-3; 9 positions agree with TRBD1. Here the CDR3 reads CASSVNRGLGGNTIYF. In DNA form, the CDR3 reads TGTGCCAGCAGTGTAAACAGGGGGCTAGGTGGAAACACCATATATTTT.